These 16 T cell receptor beta chains share one sample of origin, sequenced in a study of blood T cell repertoires in COVID-19. TCRdb's copy holds only in-frame clones and misses some; the assay was immunoSEQ multiplex PCR. The table includes 15,000 to 20,000 clones, about 87% detected once. Sequenced input: PBMCs or T cells enriched from blood (not recorded which). Every receptor here comes from a young woman who had recovered from COVID-19.

The chain recombines TRBV18 with TRBJ1-2; 8 nucleotides match TRBD1. J was trimmed by 0 bases and V by 5 bases; bases with no gene match: 5. The CDR3 contains 15 residues. Germline V gene sequence: CDR1 KGHSH, CDR2 LQKENI. This chain's CDR3 is CASSLQQGANYGYTF. The CDR3 DNA sequence: TGTGCCAGCTCATTACAACAGGGGGCTAACTATGGCTACACCTTC.

This chain links TRBV11-1 with TRBJ1-2; D gene ambiguous. The CDR3 runs 13 residues. Between the trimmed V and J ends, which lost 4 bases and 4 bases, there was a span of 10 bases. Germline loops: CDR1 SGHAT, CDR2 FQDESV (reference sequence). In DNA, the CDR3 is TGTGCCAGCAGCTCCGCCCGGGGCTATGGCTACACCTTC. Translating it yields CASSSARGYGYTF.

The chain combines TRBV13 with TRBJ2-3; 7 bases match TRBD2. The V gene's germline CDR1 is PRHDT and CDR2 FYEKMQ (reference sequence). J gave up 4 bases and V 7 bases, and 5 bases lay outside the gene matches. CDR3 length: 13 amino acids. The CDR3 region has the DNA TGTGCCAGCAATCGACTAGCTTCAGATACGCAGTATTTT. Translating it yields CASNRLASDTQYF.

The chain carries TRBV6-1 and TRBJ1-4, with 9 bases aligning to TRBD1. Per the germline V gene, CDR1 is MNHNS and CDR2 is SASEGT. V shed 1 base, J shed 7 bases, and the junction held 7 bases outside the gene matches. This CDR3 spans 16 amino acids. CDR3 bases: TGTGCCAGCAGTGAAGGGACAGGGGTCGTCGGTGAAAAACTGTTTTTT. This encodes CASSEGTGVVGEKLFF.

The gene calls are TRBV5-1 and TRBJ1-3; D possibly corresponds to TRBD1 (6 bases). The CDR3 totals 15 residues. Trimming shortened V by 5 bases and J by 2 bases, and 14 bases separated the two germline ends. Germline CDR1 and CDR2: SGHRS and YFSETQ. In DNA form, the CDR3 reads TGCGCCAGCAGGACGGACAGTTTTGCTGGAAACACCATATATTTT. Protein sequence: CASRTDSFAGNTIYF.

This clone was recorded once. The V call is TRBV29-1, the J call TRBJ1-2, with TRBD1 as a possible D gene (5 bases). Looked up from germline, CDR1 is SQVTM and CDR2 is ANQGSEA. CDR3 size: 11 residues. V lost 7 bases, J lost 2 bases, and 8 bases lay in between. The CDR3 sequence is CSGGENYGYTF. As DNA, the CDR3 is TGCAGCGGGGGGGAGAACTATGGCTACACCTTC.

The chain is built from TRBV15 and TRBJ2-5; a possible D gene is TRBD1 (5 bases). Trimming pared 0 bases from V and 5 bases from J, leaving 13 bases between. The CDR3 runs to 15 residues. Germline lookup yields CDR1 LNHNV and CDR2 YYDKDF (reference sequence). CDR3 nucleotide sequence: TGTGCCACCAGCAGAGATAGAAGACAGCCGGAGACCCAGTACTTC. Its protein product is CATSRDRRQPETQYF.

V is TRBV10-1 and J is TRBJ2-3, with 9 nucleotides matching TRBD1. Trimming took 5 bases from V and 3 from J; bases not matched to a gene: 9. This CDR3 is 16 amino acids long. The V gene's germline CDR1 is WNHNN and CDR2 SYGVQD (reference sequence). The CDR3 protein is CASSTGTGMETDTQYF. As DNA, the CDR3 is TGCGCCAGCAGTACCGGGACAGGGATGGAAACAGATACGCAGTATTTT.

The rearrangement joins TRBV19 to TRBJ2-5; 7 bases line up with TRBD1. The CDR3 extends over 14 amino acids. Trimming took 5 bases from V and 4 from J; bases not matched to a gene: 7. Germline CDR1 is LNHDA and CDR2 is SQIVND (reference sequence). The CDR3 nucleotides read TGTGCCAGTAGTGTTACAGGGGCTCGAGAGACCCAGTACTTC. This codes for CASSVTGARETQYF.

This clone was observed a single time. The V gene is TRBV7-2, the J gene TRBJ2-7; TRBD1 is a possible D gene (7 bases). The CDR3 spans 14 residues. Germline values: CDR1 SGHTA, CDR2 FQGNSA. The V end lost 3 bases, the J end lost 1 base, and 10 bases lay between the germline ends. CDR3 loop: CASSLQGGSYEQYF. The CDR3 nucleotides read TGTGCCAGCAGCTTGCAGGGGGGATCCTACGAGCAGTACTTC.

The V call is TRBV4-3, the J call TRBJ1-6; 7 nucleotides match TRBD1. The ends lost 0 bases at V and 9 bases at J; junction bases unmatched: 8. The CDR3 covers 16 residues. From germline, CDR1 is LGHNA and CDR2 YSLEER. In DNA form, the CDR3 reads TGCGCCAGCAGCCAAGATTGGGCAGGGGGTATTTCACCCCTCCACTTT. Protein: CASSQDWAGGISPLHF.

This chain links TRBV5-6 with TRBJ2-6, with TRBD1 matching over 8 bases. Germline CDR1 is SGHDT and CDR2 is YYEEEE. Trimming at V came to 2 bases and at J to 4 bases, leaving 8 bases not matched to a gene. This CDR3 region has 17 residues. Here the CDR3 reads CASSFGTGSIGANVLTF. CDR3 coding DNA: TGTGCCAGCAGCTTTGGGACAGGATCTATCGGGGCCAACGTCCTGACTTTC.

This sequence joins TRBV11-2 and TRBJ2-1; 9 bases fit TRBD1. CDR3 length: 15 amino acids. Germline assignment: CDR1 SGHAT and CDR2 FQNNGV. V shed 5 bases, J shed 6 bases, and the junction held 8 bases outside the gene matches. The CDR3 protein is CASSAWTGVVNEQFF. The DNA for the CDR3 is TGTGCCAGCAGCGCCTGGACAGGGGTAGTCAATGAGCAGTTCTTC.

The chain has TRBV6-1 and TRBJ1-1, with a possible D match to TRBD1 (5 bases). The ends were cut back, 2 bases at V and 4 bases at J, with 11 bases in the middle. This CDR3 comprises 14 residues. Germline V CDR1 and CDR2: MNHNS, SASEGT. Here the CDR3 reads CASSEYRGSTEAFF. CDR3 sequence (DNA): TGTGCCAGCAGTGAATACCGGGGGAGCACTGAAGCTTTCTTT.

This chain links TRBV14 with TRBJ1-4; 7 nucleotides match TRBD1. The CDR3 consists of 16 residues. V gave up 2 bases and J gave up 7 bases; unmatched junction bases: 10. Germline V gene lookup returns CDR1 SGHDN and CDR2 FVKESK. CDR3 protein: CASSQKSTGIREKLFF. In DNA, the CDR3 is TGTGCCAGCAGCCAAAAGTCGACAGGGATTCGTGAAAAACTGTTTTTT.

CDR3 amino acids: CASSGERNSPLHF. CDR3 DNA: TGTGCCAGCAGTGGTGAGCGAAATTCACCCCTCCACTTT. J is TRBJ1-6 and V is TRBV6-4; D is undetermined. Germline CDR1 and CDR2: MRHNA and SNTAGT. V was shortened by 4 bases and J by 7 bases, with 8 bases between the two germline ends. CDR3 length: 13 residues.